This T cell receptor beta chain is drawn from a study of blood T cell repertoires in COVID-19. Across the whole study: There were acute and convalescent COVID-19 samples, and they came from the United States, Italy and Spain. PBMCs, B-cell-depleted T cells, or T cells provided the cDNA or gDNA that made up the material.

Germline-derived CDR1 and CDR2 are SGHRS and YFSETQ. This CDR3 spans 14 amino acids. Trimming stripped 2 bases from V and 8 bases from J, with 15 bases between. Sequenced by immunoSEQ multiplex PCR; TCRdb stores in-frame clones only, minus some. The table has around 100,000 clones, about 85% seen once; the top ten hold 3% to 3.5%. The sequencing input was peripheral blood. The rearrangement joins TRBV5-1 to TRBJ2-3; possible D gene TRBD2, 5 bases. This TCR came from a man in his fifties or sixties in a cohort sampled during active COVID-19. The CDR3 DNA follows: TGCGCCAGCAGCTTAGTAGTGACTACGGGTACGCAGTATTTT. It codes for CASSLVVTTGTQYF.